The entry below describes one TCR beta chain. The sample comes from a study of blood T cell repertoires in COVID-19. The Seattle site enrolled patients during active infection and followed them longitudinally. Methods used by the authors: Reference gene primer amplification in the assay estimated nucleated cell counts. TCRdb keeps only in-frame clones here, not all; method: immunoSEQ multiplex PCR. V and J calls and clone size are those listed in that table; D and trimming were worked out from the DNA. The data hold some 180,000 clones, with around four fifths observed a single time. The V gene's germline CDR1 is SGHDT and CDR2 YYEEEE. The CDR3 is made up of 14 amino acids. V dropped 4 bases and J dropped 4; count of bases not matched to a gene: 4.

The sample taken for sequencing was peripheral blood. This chain connects TRBV5-6 to TRBJ2-2, with 7 bases aligning to TRBD2. This sequence originates from an elderly woman with COVID-19, enrolled during active disease. CDR3 nucleotide sequence: TGTGCCAGCAGCCTGGGAGGGATCACCGGGGAGCTGTTTTTT. Encoded protein: CASSLGGITGELFF.